A selection of T cell receptor beta chains follows, all from one sample in a study of PD-1 blockade in classical Hodgkin lymphoma. Sequenced by immunoSEQ multiplex PCR; TCRdb stores in-frame clones only, minus some. The table lists about 7,800 clones, about 76% of them singletons. This material consisted of CD8+ T cells from blood, taken before the fourth cycle of nivolumab. These receptors originate from a human donor with classical Hodgkin lymphoma. CDR3s include the opening cysteine and the closing phenylalanine or tryptophan.

j_call: TRBJ1-6; v_call: TRBV7-6; cdr3_aa: CASSLGDSNSPLHF
j_call: TRBJ2-1; v_call: TRBV9; cdr3_aa: CASSVTSDGKYNEQFF
j_call: TRBJ1-1; v_call: TRBV28; cdr3_aa: CASIPLGDRITEAFF
j_call: TRBJ2-7; v_call: TRBV4-1; cdr3_aa: CASSQGTHLDEQYF
j_call: TRBJ1-1; v_call: TRBV10-3; cdr3_aa: CAISDGGPNTEAFF
j_call: TRBJ2-3; v_call: TRBV4-1; cdr3_aa: CASSQELGSDTQYF
j_call: TRBJ2-5; v_call: TRBV6-6; cdr3_aa: CASSYHRQGAGETQYF
j_call: TRBJ1-1; v_call: TRBV27; cdr3_aa: CASSSVARVRNTEAFF
j_call: TRBJ2-3; v_call: TRBV5-4; cdr3_aa: CASSLVTGPPTDTQYF
j_call: TRBJ2-7; v_call: TRBV4-1; cdr3_aa: CASSQEAPGGHSYEQYF
j_call: TRBJ2-7; v_call: TRBV27; cdr3_aa: CASSRGTSGGLSYEQYF
j_call: TRBJ2-7; v_call: TRBV28; cdr3_aa: CASATGNHEQYF
j_call: TRBJ1-2; v_call: TRBV5-4; cdr3_aa: CASSPGTDLGYGYTF
j_call: TRBJ1-3; v_call: TRBV11-2; cdr3_aa: CASSLDRTSGNTIYF
j_call: TRBJ2-4; v_call: TRBV18; cdr3_aa: CASSPAGVVGNIQYF
j_call: TRBJ1-5; v_call: TRBV10-3; cdr3_aa: CAISESLSWRNSNQPQHF
j_call: TRBJ1-1; v_call: TRBV6-5; cdr3_aa: CASSPQGFGTEAFF
j_call: TRBJ2-3; v_call: TRBV7-9; cdr3_aa: CASSFRVVPGPTDTQYF
j_call: TRBJ2-7; v_call: TRBV10-3; cdr3_aa: CAIAVSGGDYEQYF
j_call: TRBJ1-1; v_call: TRBV6-5; cdr3_aa: CASSPQGFRTEAFF
j_call: TRBJ2-1; v_call: TRBV4-1; cdr3_aa: CASSQEGTRANEQFF
j_call: TRBJ1-5; v_call: TRBV6-5; cdr3_aa: CASSLLSSGNQPQHF